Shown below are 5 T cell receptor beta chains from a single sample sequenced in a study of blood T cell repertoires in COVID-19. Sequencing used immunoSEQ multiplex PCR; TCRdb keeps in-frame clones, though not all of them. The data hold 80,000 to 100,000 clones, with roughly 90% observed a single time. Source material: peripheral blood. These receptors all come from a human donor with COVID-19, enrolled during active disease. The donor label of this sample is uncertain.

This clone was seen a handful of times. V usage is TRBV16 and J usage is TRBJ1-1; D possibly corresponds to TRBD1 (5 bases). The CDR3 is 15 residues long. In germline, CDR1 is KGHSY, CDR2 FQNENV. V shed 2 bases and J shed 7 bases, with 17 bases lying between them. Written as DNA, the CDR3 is TGTGCCAGCAGCCAAAGTGGTTTTGGGGCTGATGAAGCTTTCTTT. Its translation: CASSQSGFGADEAFF.

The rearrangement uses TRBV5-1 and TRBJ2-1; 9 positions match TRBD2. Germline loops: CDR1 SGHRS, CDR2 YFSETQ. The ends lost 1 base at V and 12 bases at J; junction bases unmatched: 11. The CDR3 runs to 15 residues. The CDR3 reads CASSLSVAGVFAQFF. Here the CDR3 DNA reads TGCGCCAGCAGCTTGTCGGTAGCGGGGGTTTTCGCGCAGTTCTTC.

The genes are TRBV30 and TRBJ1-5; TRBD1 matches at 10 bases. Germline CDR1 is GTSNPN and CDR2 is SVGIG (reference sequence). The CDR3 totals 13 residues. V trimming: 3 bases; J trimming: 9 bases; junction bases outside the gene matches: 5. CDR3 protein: CAWRGQGGGPQHF. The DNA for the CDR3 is TGTGCCTGGAGAGGACAGGGGGGAGGGCCCCAGCATTTT.

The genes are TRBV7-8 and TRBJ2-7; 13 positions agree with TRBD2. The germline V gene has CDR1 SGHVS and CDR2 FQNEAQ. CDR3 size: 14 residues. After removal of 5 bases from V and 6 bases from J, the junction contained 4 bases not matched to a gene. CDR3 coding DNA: TGTGCCAGCAGCACGGGACTAGCGGGATCCGAGCAGTACTTC. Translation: CASSTGLAGSEQYF. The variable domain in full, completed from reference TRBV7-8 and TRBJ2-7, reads GAGVSQSPRYKVAKRGQDVALRCDPISGHVSLFWYQQALGQGPEFLTYFQNEAQLDKSGLPSDRFFAERPEGSVSTLKIQRTQQEDSAVYLCASSTGLAGSEQYFGPGTRLTVT.

CDR3 protein: CSVPQSGQAAFYGYTF. The CDR3 DNA reads TGCAGCGTCCCGCAGTCGGGACAGGCCGCTTTCTATGGCTACACCTTC. The rearrangement uses TRBV29-1 and TRBJ1-2; 8 bases agree with TRBD1. Germline V lookup: CDR1 SQVTM, CDR2 ANQGSEA. This CDR3 region has 16 residues. Germline trimming cut 6 bases from V and 4 bases from J; bases unmatched to any gene: 16.